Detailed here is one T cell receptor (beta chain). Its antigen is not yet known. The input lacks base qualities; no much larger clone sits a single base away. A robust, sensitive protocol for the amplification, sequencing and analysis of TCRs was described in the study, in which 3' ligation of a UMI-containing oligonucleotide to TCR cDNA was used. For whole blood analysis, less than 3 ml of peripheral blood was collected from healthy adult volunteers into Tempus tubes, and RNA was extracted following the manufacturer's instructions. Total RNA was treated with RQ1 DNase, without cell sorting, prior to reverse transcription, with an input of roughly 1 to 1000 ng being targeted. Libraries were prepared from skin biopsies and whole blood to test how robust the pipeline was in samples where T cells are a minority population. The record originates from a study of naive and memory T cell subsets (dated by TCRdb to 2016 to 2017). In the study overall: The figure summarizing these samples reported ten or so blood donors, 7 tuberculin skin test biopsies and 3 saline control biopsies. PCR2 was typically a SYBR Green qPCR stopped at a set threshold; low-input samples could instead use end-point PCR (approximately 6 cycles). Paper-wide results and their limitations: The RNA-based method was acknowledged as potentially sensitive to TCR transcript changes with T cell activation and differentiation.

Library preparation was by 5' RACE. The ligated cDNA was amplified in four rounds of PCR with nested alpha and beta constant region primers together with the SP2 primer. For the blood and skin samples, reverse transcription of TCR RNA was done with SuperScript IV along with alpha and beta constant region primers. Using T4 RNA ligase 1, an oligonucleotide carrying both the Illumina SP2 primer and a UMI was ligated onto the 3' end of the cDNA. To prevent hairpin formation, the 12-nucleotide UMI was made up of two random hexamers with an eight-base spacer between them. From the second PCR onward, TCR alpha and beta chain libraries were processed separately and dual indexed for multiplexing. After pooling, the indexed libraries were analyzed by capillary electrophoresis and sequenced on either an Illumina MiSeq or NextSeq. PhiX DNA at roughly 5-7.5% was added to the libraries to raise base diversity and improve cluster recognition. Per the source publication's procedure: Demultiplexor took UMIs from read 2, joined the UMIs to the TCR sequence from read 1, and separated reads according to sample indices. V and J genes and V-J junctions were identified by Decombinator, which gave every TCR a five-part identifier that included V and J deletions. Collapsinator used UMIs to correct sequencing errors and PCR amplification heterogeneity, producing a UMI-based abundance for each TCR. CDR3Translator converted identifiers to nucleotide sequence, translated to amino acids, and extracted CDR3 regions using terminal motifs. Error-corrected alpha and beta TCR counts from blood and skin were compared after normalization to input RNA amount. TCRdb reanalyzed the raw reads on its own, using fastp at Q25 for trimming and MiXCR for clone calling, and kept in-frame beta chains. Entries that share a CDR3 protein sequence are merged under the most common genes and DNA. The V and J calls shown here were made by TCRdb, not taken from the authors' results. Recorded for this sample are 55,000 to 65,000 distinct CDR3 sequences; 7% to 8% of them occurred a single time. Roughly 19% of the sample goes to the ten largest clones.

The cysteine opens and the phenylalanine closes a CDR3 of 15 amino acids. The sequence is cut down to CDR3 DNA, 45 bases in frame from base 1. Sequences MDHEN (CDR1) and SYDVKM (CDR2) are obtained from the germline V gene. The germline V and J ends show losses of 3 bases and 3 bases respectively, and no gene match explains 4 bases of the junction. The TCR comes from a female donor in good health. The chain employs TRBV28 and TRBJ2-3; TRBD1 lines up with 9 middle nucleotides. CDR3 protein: CASSFRQGGTDTQYF. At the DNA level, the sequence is TGTGCCAGCAGTTTCCGACAGGGGGGTACAGATACGCAGTATTTT.